A selection of T cell receptor beta chains follows, all from one sample in a study of cytomegalovirus exposure and HLA in healthy donors. TCRdb keeps only in-frame clones here, not all; method: immunoSEQ multiplex PCR. The table shows about 180,000 clones, with 75% to 90% occurring only once. The specimen was PBMCs. The receptors come from a man aged 18 to 29 in good health and CMV-seropositive. Each CDR3 is given with its conserved first and last residue. Fields, in order: D gene, clone size, V gene, J gene, CDR3 protein, CDR3 DNA. D genes are given only for firm matches. Some rows mark clone size as missing; the rest say once, few, many or name a class of expanded clone.

NA,NA,TRBV5-1,TRBJ1-2,CASSVGAFDYGYTF,TGCGCCAGCAGTGTGGGGGCCTTTGACTATGGCTACACCTTC
TRBD2,NA,TRBV5-1,TRBJ2-7,CASSFSGSGYEQYF,TGCGCCAGCAGCTTTAGCGGGAGTGGGTACGAGCAGTACTTC
TRBD1,NA,TRBV25-1,TRBJ1-5,CASSEYHQTGGNQPQHF,TGTGCCAGCAGTGAATACCACCAGACAGGGGGAAATCAGCCCCAGCATTTT
TRBD2,NA,TRBV28,TRBJ2-3,CASSLGGRRTDTQYF,TGTGCCAGCAGTTTAGGCGGGAGAAGAACAGATACGCAGTATTTT
NA,NA,TRBV6-1,TRBJ2-7,CASRFLGSGAEQYF,TGTGCCAGCAGGTTTTTAGGGTCGGGAGCCGAGCAGTACTTC
TRBD1,NA,TRBV2,TRBJ2-3,CASSEGTGSTQYF,TGTGCCAGCAGTGAAGGGACAGGGAGTACGCAGTATTTT
TRBD1,NA,TRBV5-1,TRBJ2-7,CASSLEGQGPGEQYF,TGCGCCAGCAGCTTGGAGGGACAGGGGCCGGGTGAGCAGTACTTC
NA,NA,TRBV29-1,TRBJ1-1,CSGGYMNTEAFF,TGCAGCGGCGGGTATATGAACACTGAAGCTTTCTTT
TRBD1,NA,TRBV27,TRBJ2-5,CASSRTGRETQYF,TGTGCCAGCAGCCGGACAGGAAGAGAGACCCAGTACTTC
NA,NA,TRBV5-1,TRBJ2-7,CASSLGSTAGYRYEQYF,TGCGCCAGCAGCTTGGGGTCGACTGCAGGGTATCGCTACGAGCAGTACTTC
NA,NA,TRBV19,TRBJ2-2,CASSMAKRSNTGELFF,TGTGCCAGTAGTATGGCGAAGCGGTCGAACACCGGGGAGCTGTTTTTT
NA,NA,TRBV6-5,TRBJ2-1,CASLSGAYNEQFF,TGTGCCAGCTTATCGGGGGCCTACAATGAGCAGTTCTTC
NA,NA,TRBV21-1,TRBJ1-5,CASGTQGSNQPQHF,TGTGCCAGTGGAACACAGGGGAGCAATCAGCCCCAGCATTTT
TRBD2,NA,TRBV5-1,TRBJ2-2,CASSQTSSNTGELFF,TGCGCCAGCAGCCAGACTAGCTCCAACACCGGGGAGCTGTTTTTT
TRBD2,NA,TRBV5-1,TRBJ2-1,CASSLSLAGVSYNEQFF,TGCGCCAGCAGCCTGTCCCTGGCGGGGGTCTCCTACAATGAGCAGTTCTTC
TRBD2,once,TRBV6-4,TRBJ2-3,CASSDSRGGTDTQYF,TGTGCCAGCAGTGACTCGCGGGGGGGCACAGATACGCAGTATTTT
NA,NA,TRBV4-1,TRBJ1-5,CASSQTRDGNQPQHF,TGCGCCAGCAGCCAAACGCGGGATGGGAATCAGCCCCAGCATTTT
NA,NA,TRBV11-3,TRBJ2-4,CASSSGTSDIQYF,TGTGCCAGCAGCTCCGGGACATCGGACATTCAGTACTTC
NA,NA,TRBV27,TRBJ2-3,CASSPLLVTDTQYF,TGTGCCAGCAGTCCCTTATTAGTTACAGATACGCAGTATTTT
TRBD1,many,TRBV6-6,TRBJ2-1,CAGMGQGASEQFF,TGTGCCGGAATGGGACAGGGGGCAAGTGAGCAGTTCTTC
NA,NA,TRBV5-1,TRBJ2-7,CASRLDRFSYEQYF,TGCGCCAGCAGACTCGACAGGTTCTCCTACGAGCAGTACTTC
NA,NA,TRBV5-6,TRBJ2-5,CASSLDRQETQYF,TGTGCCAGCAGCTTGGACCGGCAAGAGACCCAGTACTTC
NA,NA,TRBV7-9,TRBJ1-1,CASSLGSGGGTEAFF,TGTGCCAGCAGCTTAGGTTCCGGGGGAGGCACTGAAGCTTTCTTT
NA,NA,TRBV5-6,TRBJ2-7,CASSLKGITYEQYF,TGTGCCAGCAGCTTGAAGGGGATTACCTACGAGCAGTACTTC
TRBD1,NA,TRBV6-1,TRBJ1-1,CASSLSTGDTEAFF,TGTGCCAGCAGCCTCTCAACAGGGGATACTGAAGCTTTCTTT
TRBD2,NA,TRBV28,TRBJ2-1,CASTGRSGSREQFF,TGTGCCAGCACGGGACGTAGCGGGAGTCGGGAGCAGTTCTTC
NA,few,TRBV9,TRBJ1-1,CASSVVVRGGTEAFF,TGTGCCAGCAGCGTAGTTGTAAGGGGCGGCACTGAAGCTTTCTTT
NA,NA,TRBV6-1,TRBJ2-5,CASGRSAEETQYF,TGTGCCAGCGGGCGTAGCGCTGAAGAGACCCAGTACTTC
TRBD1,few,TRBV10-1,TRBJ1-6,CASSAGTGNSPLHF,TGCGCCAGCAGTGCGGGGACAGGGAATTCACCCCTCCACTTT
TRBD1,NA,TRBV5-1,TRBJ1-2,CASSLAGETGNYGYTF,TGCGCCAGCAGCTTGGCCGGGGAGACAGGGAACTATGGCTACACCTTC
TRBD1,NA,TRBV19,TRBJ1-2,CASRLTGVNYGYTF,TGTGCCAGTAGGTTGACAGGGGTTAACTATGGCTACACCTTC
NA,NA,TRBV27,TRBJ2-4,CASSQGGENIQYF,TGTGCCAGTTCACAGGGTGGGGAAAACATTCAGTACTTC
NA,NA,TRBV21-1,TRBJ1-5,CASSRRDKNQPQHF,TGTGCCAGCAGCAGACGGGACAAGAATCAGCCCCAGCATTTT
TRBD1,NA,TRBV6-5,TRBJ2-7,CASSPDRGLYEQYF,TGTGCCAGCAGTCCGGACAGGGGGCTCTACGAGCAGTACTTC
TRBD1,NA,TRBV7-9,TRBJ2-3,CASSSRAGGISDTQYF,TGTGCCAGCAGCTCCCGGGCAGGGGGTATATCAGATACGCAGTATTTT
NA,NA,TRBV9,TRBJ2-1,CASSVGGGLRTGNEQFF,TGTGCCAGCAGCGTGGGTGGGGGACTTCGTACGGGTAATGAGCAGTTCTTC
NA,NA,TRBV6-6,TRBJ1-5,CASRPDSANQPQHF,TGTGCCAGCAGGCCCGACAGCGCCAATCAGCCCCAGCATTTT
NA,NA,TRBV9,TRBJ2-3,CASSVASWPTDTQYF,TGTGCCAGCAGCGTAGCTAGCTGGCCCACAGATACGCAGTATTTT
NA,NA,TRBV4-1,TRBJ1-1,CASSQEEQANTEAFF,TGCGCCAGCAGCCAAGAGGAACAGGCGAACACTGAAGCTTTCTTT
TRBD1,NA,TRBV19,TRBJ2-7,CASSFDKTGGEQYF,TGTGCCAGTAGTTTTGACAAAACAGGGGGCGAGCAGTACTTC
NA,NA,TRBV7-9,TRBJ2-3,CASSLEQGTQYF,TGTGCCAGCAGCTTAGAACAGGGCACGCAGTATTTT
NA,NA,TRBV5-4,TRBJ2-7,CASSLGHSYEQYF,TGTGCCAGCAGCTTGGGTCACTCCTACGAGCAGTACTTC
TRBD2,once,TRBV7-6,TRBJ2-5,CASSHRGSGTSGLQETQYF,TGTGCCAGCAGTCACCGAGGATCCGGGACTAGCGGGCTCCAAGAGACCCAGTACTTC
NA,once,TRBV4-1,TRBJ1-4,CASSPYPRGRDEKLFF,TGCGCCAGCAGCCCCTATCCCCGGGGAAGGGATGAAAAACTGTTTTTT
NA,NA,TRBV6-1,TRBJ2-7,CASSVERTYEQYF,TGTGCCAGCAGTGTTGAGAGAACCTACGAGCAGTACTTC
TRBD1,NA,TRBV7-3,TRBJ1-1,CASSLESRTGRFTEAFF,TGTGCCAGCAGCTTAGAGTCTAGGACAGGGAGGTTTACTGAAGCTTTCTTT
TRBD2,NA,TRBV4-2,TRBJ2-3,CASSQAGTSGNTDTQYF,TGTGCCAGCAGCCAAGCAGGGACTAGCGGGAATACAGATACGCAGTATTTT
TRBD1,NA,TRBV28,TRBJ1-6,CASSGRTGGSPLHF,TGTGCCAGCAGCGGACGGACAGGGGGTTCACCCCTCCACTTT
TRBD2,once,TRBV19,TRBJ2-3,CASTRTSGSTDTQYF,TGTGCCAGTACCCGGACTAGCGGAAGCACAGATACGCAGTATTTT
TRBD1,NA,TRBV5-6,TRBJ2-3,CASSLATGTGIFDTQYF,TGTGCCAGCAGCTTGGCCACCGGGACAGGGATATTTGATACGCAGTATTTT
NA,NA,TRBV5-6,TRBJ2-2,CASSFYRGELFF,TGTGCCAGCAGCTTCTACAGGGGGGAGCTGTTTTTT
TRBD2,NA,TRBV4-1,TRBJ2-1,CASSQSPAGGYNEQFF,TGCGCCAGCAGCCAATCGCCAGCGGGAGGCTACAATGAGCAGTTCTTC
NA,once,TRBV12-5,TRBJ2-1,CASGLTRGGNEQFF,TGTGCTAGTGGTTTGACCCGAGGGGGCAATGAGCAGTTCTTC
TRBD1,NA,TRBV6-6,TRBJ2-7,CASSYRQGDDEQYF,TGTGCCAGCAGTTACCGGCAGGGGGACGACGAGCAGTACTTC
TRBD1,NA,TRBV7-9,TRBJ2-1,CASSFWDRAYNEQFF,TGTGCCAGCAGCTTCTGGGACAGGGCGTACAATGAGCAGTTCTTC